What follows is one T cell receptor beta chain and its context. Its specificity is unknown. The data derive from a study of cytomegalovirus exposure and HLA in healthy donors. The PCR had 60 Vbeta and 13 Jbeta primers. Clones were sequenced by immunoSEQ multiplex PCR, and TCRdb holds only the in-frame ones, with some missing. The sample lists approximately 150,000 clones; roughly 81% were seen once. The germline V gene has CDR1 SGHTA and CDR2 FQGNSA. Trimming cost V 3 bases and J 3 bases, with 12 bases left between them. CDR3 length equals 14 residues. Study results and limitations: A later analysis linked a missense DCLRE1C variant to TCR beta V- and J-gene trimming.

The sequenced material came from PBMCs. The chain uses TRBV7-2 and TRBJ2-7; tentatively, D is TRBD1 (6 bases). The TCR was taken from a woman aged 45-65 years in good health and CMV-seronegative. CDR3 bases: TGTGCCAGCAGCTTGGGACACAGCTACTACGAGCAGTACTTC. Its translation: CASSLGHSYYEQYF.